The entry that follows covers one TCR beta chain sequence. The time point: pretreatment peripheral blood. The patients had locally advanced or metastatic urothelial carcinoma. The data belong to a study of PD-L1 blockade in urothelial cancer. Profiling relied on immunoSEQ multiplex PCR, and the TCRdb table lists in-frame clones only, not all of them. The table includes some 71,000 clones, around four fifths detected once. This CDR3 is built from 13 residues. Germline CDR1 and CDR2: LNHDA and SQIVND (reference sequence). The V end was cut by 3 bases, the J end by 6 bases, with 10 bases between. V is TRBV19 and J is TRBJ2-3; possible D gene TRBD2, 7 bases. The receptor's source is a man in his forties with urothelial cancer. This specimen consisted of PBMCs, obtained around atezolizumab (anti-PD-L1) treatment. The CDR3 sequence is CASSIRGADTQYF. The CDR3 DNA sequence: TGTGCCAGTAGTATCCGGGGGGCGGATACGCAGTATTTT.